The 30 T cell receptor beta chains reported below all come from one sample, sequenced in a study of blood T cell repertoires in COVID-19. Clones were sequenced by immunoSEQ multiplex PCR, and TCRdb holds only the in-frame ones, with some missing. The sample lists approximately 140,000 clones, about 80% seen once, with around 1.4% in the top ten. The sequenced sample was peripheral blood. These receptors all come from a human donor in a cohort sampled during active COVID-19.

This chain connects TRBV7-6 to TRBJ1-1, with D unresolved. Trimming took off 0 bases at V and 1 base at J, with 9 bases between the two ends. Germline CDR1 reads SGHVS; CDR2 reads FNYEAQ. The CDR3 length is 15 residues. The CDR3 loop reads CASSLAAGRNTEAFF. The CDR3, as DNA: TGTGCCAGCAGCTTAGCAGCGGGGAGGAACACTGAAGCTTTCTTT.

The chain has TRBV7-3 and TRBJ1-2; D is undetermined. Germline values: CDR1 SGHTA, CDR2 FQGTGA. The V end was cut by 5 bases, the J end by 8 bases, with 18 bases between. The CDR3 is 14 amino acids. The CDR3 coding sequence is TGTGCCAGCAGCCCCCAGGCCGGGGTTCAGGGCTACACCTTC. It specifies CASSPQAGVQGYTF.

The gene calls are TRBV18 and TRBJ1-1; TRBD1 matches at 7 bases. V lost 4 bases, J lost 1 base, and 3 bases stayed unmatched. The CDR3 has 14 residues. Germline CDR1 and CDR2: KGHSH and LQKENI. As DNA, the CDR3 is TGTGCCAGCTCACAGGACAGGAAGAACACTGAAGCTTTCTTT. The encoded protein is CASSQDRKNTEAFF.

CDR3 DNA sequence: TGTGCCAGTAGTATAACGGGAGGGCCGCTAGAGAGGGAGCAGTTCTTC. This gives the protein CASSITGGPLEREQFF. The chain combines TRBV19 with TRBJ2-1, with 8 bases identical to TRBD2. V was pared by 2 bases and J by 10 bases, with 13 bases of the junction left unmatched. This CDR3 has 16 residues. Per germline, CDR1 LNHDA and CDR2 SQIVND (reference sequence).

This clone was seen only once. V usage is TRBV19 and J usage is TRBJ1-1; 8 bases line up with TRBD1. Unmatched junction bases numbered 8, after V lost 4 bases and J lost 1 base. The length of the CDR3 is 16 residues. Germline V lookup: CDR1 LNHDA, CDR2 SQIVND (reference sequence). The CDR3 region has the DNA TGTGCCAGTAGTACAGACAGGGGTCGCGGGAACACTGAAGCTTTCTTT. This sequence encodes CASSTDRGRGNTEAFF.

On this clone: The sample has other DNA sequences that encode this CDR3 too. The chain is built from TRBV11-3 and TRBJ2-2; D remains ambiguous. Looked up from germline, CDR1 is SGHNT and CDR2 is YENEEA. The CDR3 length is 14 residues. Trimming shortened V by 0 bases and J by 1 base, and 3 bases separated the two germline ends. The CDR3 DNA reads TGTGCCAGCAGCTTAGACATGAACACCGGGGAGCTGTTTTTT. It is translated as CASSLDMNTGELFF.

The rearrangement joins TRBV7-6 to TRBJ2-7, with 9 positions matching TRBD1. The CDR3 totals 16 residues. V shed 5 bases and J 6 bases; nucleotides not matched to a gene: 14. Germline V gives CDR1 SGHVS, CDR2 FNYEAQ. In DNA form, the CDR3 reads TGTGCCAGCAGCCCTGGGACAGGGAACTTGCCGGGCGAGCAGTACTTC. It translates to CASSPGTGNLPGEQYF.

The genes are TRBV10-3 and TRBJ1-6; D is unresolved. Per germline, CDR1 ENHRY and CDR2 SYGVKD. This CDR3 has 13 amino acids. The germline V and J ends were trimmed by 0 bases and 11 bases, with 8 bases remaining between them. This CDR3 reads CAISESTGTPLHF. CDR3 DNA: TGTGCCATCAGTGAGTCGACGGGGACACCCCTCCACTTT.

This chain connects TRBV6-1 to TRBJ2-1, with TRBD2 identical over 8 bases. After removal of 3 bases from V and 5 bases from J, the junction contained 9 bases not matched to a gene. The CDR3 is 16 amino acids. Germline values: CDR1 MNHNS, CDR2 SASEGT. This CDR3 reads CASSDPGRGLDNEQFF. Here the CDR3 DNA reads TGTGCCAGCAGTGACCCCGGTCGGGGACTAGACAATGAGCAGTTCTTC.

This clone was recorded only once. V usage is TRBV19 and J usage is TRBJ1-2; 8 bases map to TRBD1. The V gene end was trimmed by 6 bases and the J gene end by 4 bases; junction bases not matched to a gene: 4. The CDR3 consists of 13 residues. The germline CDR1 and CDR2 sequences are LNHDA and SQIVND (reference sequence). CDR3 sequence: CASRRQGFYGYTF. The CDR3 DNA sequence: TGTGCCAGTAGGCGACAGGGGTTCTATGGCTACACCTTC.

This clone was observed a few times. Compared with germline, one end of the junction differs, possibly owing to a read error. The chain is built from TRBV7-7 and TRBJ2-5, with 10 bases fitting TRBD2. Per germline, CDR1 SSHAT and CDR2 FNYEAQ (reference sequence). The CDR3 runs to 15 residues. This chain's CDR3 is CASSPPGLARETQYF. The CDR3 nucleotides read TGTGCTAGCAGCCCCCCGGGACTAGCGAGGGAGACCCAGTACTTC.

This clone was detected only once. This sequence joins TRBV2 and TRBJ1-3; 7 positions match TRBD1. The ends lost 5 bases at V and 0 bases at J; junction bases unmatched: 4. The germline V gene encodes CDR1 SNHLY and CDR2 FYNNEI. This CDR3 has 15 amino acids. In DNA form, the CDR3 reads TGTGCCAGCAGTCCTAGACAGGGCTCTGGAAACACCATATATTTT. It is translated as CASSPRQGSGNTIYF.

The CDR3 DNA is TGTGCCTGGAGTGGACGGGACAGGGGGATTATTCAGCCCCAGCATTTT. Translating it yields CAWSGRDRGIIQPQHF. The chain employs TRBV30 and TRBJ1-5; 11 bases match TRBD1. The germline V gene has CDR1 GTSNPN and CDR2 SVGIG (reference sequence). V gave up 1 base and J gave up 6 bases; unmatched junction bases: 8. This CDR3 has 16 amino acids.

This chain links TRBV11-2 with TRBJ2-5; 9 bases are a match to TRBD1. Trimming cost V 5 bases and J 5 bases; bases outside gene matches: 21. The CDR3 totals 19 residues. Germline lookup yields CDR1 SGHAT and CDR2 FQNNGV. The CDR3 DNA reads as TGTGCCAGCAGCCTTAGGTTAACCTCACAGGGGGCGCGGGGCGAGACCCAGTACTTC. Its translation is CASSLRLTSQGARGETQYF.

The chain links TRBV7-9 to TRBJ2-7; 8 bases line up with TRBD2. Germline CDR1 is SEHNR and CDR2 is FQNEAQ (reference sequence). This CDR3 has 17 amino acids. J was trimmed by 6 bases and V by 0 bases; bases with no gene match: 13. Here the CDR3 reads CASSLARRWREVGEQYF. As DNA, the CDR3 is TGTGCCAGCAGCTTAGCTCGCCGTTGGCGGGAGGTTGGCGAGCAGTACTTC.

This clone was observed a single time. The chain recombines TRBV28 with TRBJ2-6; TRBD1 aligns across 10 bases. The CDR3 contains 16 residues. V lost 7 bases, J lost 4 bases, and 7 bases stayed unmatched. Germline CDR1 and CDR2: MDHEN and SYDVKM. Here the CDR3 reads CASTTGGAEGANVLTF. The CDR3 DNA reads TGTGCCAGCACGACAGGGGGCGCAGAAGGGGCCAACGTCCTGACTTTC.

The chain joins TRBV10-3 to TRBJ2-7, with D possibly matching TRBD1 (5 bases). V gave up 0 bases and J gave up 5 bases, with 11 bases separating them. The CDR3 runs 14 residues. Germline CDR1 ENHRY, CDR2 SYGVKD. DNA for the CDR3: TGTGCCATCAGTGAGTCGATGCAGGGCGACGAGCAGTACTTC. The encoded protein is CAISESMQGDEQYF.

The chain's CDR3 is CASSGDTGGTGELFF. For the CDR3, the DNA is TGTGCCAGCAGTGGGGACACAGGGGGCACCGGGGAGCTGTTTTTT. The chain employs TRBV2 and TRBJ2-2; 8 positions match TRBD1. Germline trimming cut 4 bases from V and 4 bases from J; bases unmatched to any gene: 5. Germline values: CDR1 SNHLY, CDR2 FYNNEI. This CDR3 contains 15 residues.

The rearrangement joins TRBV29-1 to TRBJ1-2, with D tentatively TRBD1 (5 bases). The CDR3 length is 14 residues. CDR1 SQVTM and CDR2 ANQGSEA come from the germline V gene. Trimming removed 4 bases at V and 5 bases at J, with 17 bases between. The CDR3 nucleotides read TGCAGCGTTGTAACAGGCCCGAAGGGTTATGGCTACACCTTC. Its protein is CSVVTGPKGYGYTF.

The chain has TRBV7-3 and TRBJ1-1; D unclear. The CDR3 is made up of 13 amino acids. Germline values: CDR1 SGHTA, CDR2 FQGTGA. V lost 4 bases, J lost 0 bases, and 6 bases lay in between. The CDR3 spells CASSSLVNTEAFF. The CDR3 bases are TGTGCCAGCAGCTCTCTCGTGAACACTGAAGCTTTCTTT.

The rearrangement uses TRBV25-1 and TRBJ2-1; TRBD2 matches 7 bases. After removal of 7 bases from V and 8 bases from J, the junction contained 14 bases not matched to a gene. The CDR3 consists of 15 residues. Germline lookup yields CDR1 MGHDK and CDR2 SYGVNS. The CDR3 bases are TGTGCCAGCACCAAAGGACTGACTAGCACACATGAGCAGTTCTTC. Its translation is CASTKGLTSTHEQFF. The full variable domain, rest sourced from reference TRBV25-1 and TRBJ2-1, is EADIYQTPRYLVIGTGKKITLECSQTMGHDKMYWYQQDPGMELHLIHYSYGVNSTEKGDLSSESTVSRIRTEHFPLTLESARPSHTSQYLCASTKGLTSTHEQFFGPGTRLTVL.

This clone appeared a single time. The chain is built from TRBV6-5 and TRBJ1-1, with D unresolved. The CDR3 is made up of 15 amino acids. CDR1 is MNHEY and CDR2 is SVGAGI in the germline V gene. V was shortened by 6 bases and J by 3 bases, with 17 bases between the two germline ends. For the CDR3, the DNA is TGTGCCAGCAGAGGGATGAGCTTCGGGGACACTGAAGCTTTCTTT. This translates into CASRGMSFGDTEAFF.

This clone was found many times. This rearrangement joins TRBV6-4 to TRBJ2-1; the D gene is possibly TRBD2 (7 bases). This CDR3 region has 15 residues. Germline V gives CDR1 MRHNA, CDR2 SNTAGT. Trimming shortened V by 3 bases and J by 8 bases, and 17 bases separated the two germline ends. CDR3 nucleotide sequence: TGTGCCAGCAGTGAGAGCCGCGGGGGCCCGGATGAGCAGTTCTTC. This translates into CASSESRGGPDEQFF.

V gene TRBV12-5 combines with J gene TRBJ2-2, with unresolved D. The germline V gene encodes CDR1 LGHNT and CDR2 FRNRAP. The V end lost 8 bases, the J end lost 0 bases, and 7 bases lay between the germline ends. CDR3 size: 13 residues. The CDR3 DNA reads TGTGCTAGTTCTGCTACGAACACCGGGGAGCTGTTTTTT. This codes for CASSATNTGELFF.

The chain uses TRBV6-1 and TRBJ1-5; the D gene is possibly TRBD1 (5 bases). The CDR3 is made up of 15 amino acids. Trimming shortened V by 7 bases and J by 7 bases, and 20 bases separated the two germline ends. CDR1 is MNHNS and CDR2 is SASEGT in the germline V gene. For the CDR3, the DNA is TGTGCCAGCACTCCCGGGCAGGGTGGTTGGCAGCCCCAGCATTTT. Protein product: CASTPGQGGWQPQHF.

The chain's CDR3 is CAWGGGPLLAGGYNEQFF. The CDR3 region has the DNA TGTGCCTGGGGAGGGGGACCCCTTCTAGCGGGAGGATACAATGAGCAGTTCTTC. The V call is TRBV30, the J call TRBJ2-1; TRBD2 matches at 11 bases. The CDR3 is 18 amino acids. The germline V gene has CDR1 GTSNPN and CDR2 SVGIG (reference sequence). The junction had 16 bases not matched to a gene; V was cut back by 5 bases and J by 4 bases.

The chain combines TRBV27 with TRBJ2-2; 8 bases map to TRBD1. CDR1 and CDR2 from the germline V gene are MNHEY and SMNVEV (reference sequence). Trimming cost V 3 bases and J 3 bases; bases outside gene matches: 3. CDR3 length: 15 amino acids. The CDR3 DNA follows: TGTGCCAGCAGTTTTGACAGGGGCGACACCGGGGAGCTGTTTTTT. Translated, it gives CASSFDRGDTGELFF.

The chain links TRBV28 to TRBJ2-7; D is possibly TRBD2 (5 bases). V lost 3 bases to trimming and J lost 3 bases, with 12 bases between them. This CDR3 has 14 residues. The germline V gene encodes CDR1 MDHEN and CDR2 SYDVKM. The CDR3 bases are TGTGCCAGCAGTTTGCGGAGGAAGGGCTACGAGCAGTACTTC. It yields the protein CASSLRRKGYEQYF. The complete variable domain, with remaining parts taken from reference TRBV28 and TRBJ2-7, reads DVKVTQSSRYLVKRTGEKVFLECVQDMDHENMFWYRQDPGLGLRLIYFSYDVKMKEKGDIPEGYSVSREKKERFSLILESASTNQTSMYLCASSLRRKGYEQYFGPGTRLTVT.

The chain is built from TRBV27 and TRBJ1-1; 11 bases are a match to TRBD1. This CDR3 comprises 17 residues. The V segment lost 6 bases and the J segment 2 bases; nucleotides outside the gene matches: 11. From germline, CDR1 is MNHEY and CDR2 SMNVEV (reference sequence). As DNA, the CDR3 is TGTGCCAGCAGATACTTGGGGACAGGGGGGAAAAACACTGAAGCTTTCTTT. Translating gives CASRYLGTGGKNTEAFF.

This clone came up once. V gene TRBV19 combines with J gene TRBJ1-1; the D gene is possibly TRBD1 (5 bases). Germline V gives CDR1 LNHDA, CDR2 SQIVND (reference sequence). This CDR3 has 17 amino acids. The germline V and J ends were trimmed by 8 bases and 4 bases, with 26 bases remaining between them. The CDR3 loop is CASRVEVDTRAGTEAFF. Here the CDR3 DNA reads TGTGCCAGTCGAGTCGAGGTGGATACCAGGGCAGGCACTGAAGCTTTCTTT.